The 20 T cell receptor beta chains given below trace back to one sample, sequenced in a study of T cells after yellow fever vaccination. In TCRdb, the 5' RACE reads were re-called with MiXCR into one record per CDR3 protein. The sample has over 300,000 distinct CDR3 sequences, over 4% seen once; the top ten hold around 24%. The sequencing here drew on PBMCs, taken 5 days after the yellow fever booster vaccination. The receptors were gathered from a man aged 18 to 29 who received the YFV17D yellow fever vaccine.

This sequence joins TRBV7-2 and TRBJ2-6; 7 bases match TRBD1. Trimming removed 1 base from V and 3 bases from J; junction bases left unmatched: 0. The CDR3 runs 15 residues. CDR1 is SGHTA and CDR2 is FQGNSA in the germline V gene. The CDR3 DNA reads as TGTGCCAGCAGCTTAGACAGGGGTGGGGCCAACGTCCTGACTTTC. This gives the protein CASSLDRGGANVLTF.

The V call is TRBV11-2, the J call TRBJ1-2; tentatively, D is TRBD1 (5 bases). CDR3 length: 14 amino acids. Germline V CDR1 and CDR2: SGHAT, FQNNGV. Trimming removed 5 bases from V and 4 bases from J, with 14 bases in between. CDR3 amino acids: CASSTVDMSYGYTF. The CDR3 region has the DNA TGTGCCAGCAGCACAGTGGACATGTCCTATGGCTACACCTTC.

The CDR3 here is CSATTPNTEAFF. CDR3 sequence (DNA): TGCAGTGCCACGACACCGAACACTGAAGCTTTCTTT. V usage is TRBV20-1 and J usage is TRBJ1-1; unclear D gene. From germline, CDR1 is DFQATT and CDR2 SNEGSKA (reference sequence). The CDR3 has 12 residues. The V end lost 6 bases, the J end lost 1 base, and 9 bases lay between the germline ends.

This clonotype was counted only a few times. The chain joins TRBV7-2 to TRBJ1-6; D is ambiguous. The CDR3 has 16 amino acids. Per the germline V gene, CDR1 is SGHTA and CDR2 is FQGNSA. V lost 1 base and J lost 6, with 13 bases in between. CDR3 in DNA: TGTGCCAGCAGCTTAGTAGGGCCACAAACTAATTCACCCCTCCACTTT. Its protein product is CASSLVGPQTNSPLHF.

This clonotype has a count of ten or more. The chain uses TRBV5-1 and TRBJ2-3, with D possibly matching TRBD2 (6 bases). Trimming stripped 0 bases from V and 2 bases from J, with 13 bases between. The CDR3 is 16 residues long. CDR1 and CDR2 from the germline V gene are SGHRS and YFSETQ. The CDR3 here is CASSLGASAFTDTQYF. The DNA of the CDR3 is TGCGCCAGCAGCTTGGGAGCTAGCGCCTTCACAGATACGCAGTATTTT. The variable domain in full, completed from reference TRBV5-1 and TRBJ2-3, reads KAGVTQTPRYLIKTRGQQVTLSCSPISGHRSVSWYQQTPGQGLQFLFEYFSETQRNKGNFPGRFSGRQFSNSRSEMNVSTLELGDSALYLCASSLGASAFTDTQYFGPGTRLTVL.

This clonotype was found a few times. The chain joins TRBV10-3 to TRBJ2-3, with 11 bases fitting TRBD1. The CDR3 runs to 13 residues. With V trimmed by 10 bases and J by 4 bases, 4 bases remained unmatched. CDR1 and CDR2 (germline): ENHRY, SYGVKD. CDR3 bases: TGTGCCACCGGACAGGGGGCCGCAGATACGCAGTATTTT. It specifies CATGQGAADTQYF.

This clonotype was recorded a few times. The gene calls are TRBV18 and TRBJ1-6, with D unclear. The CDR3 runs 14 residues. V was cut by 2 bases and J by 8 bases, with 10 bases left in between. Germline V lookup: CDR1 KGHSH, CDR2 LQKENI. CDR3 sequence reads: CASSPDRDYSPLHF. The CDR3 DNA reads TGTGCCAGCTCACCAGACCGCGACTATTCACCCCTCCACTTT.

V usage is TRBV15 and J usage is TRBJ1-4, with 9 bases aligning to TRBD1. This CDR3 is 15 amino acids long. The trim removed 5 bases at V and 8 bases at J, leaving 9 bases unmatched. Germline values: CDR1 LNHNV, CDR2 YYDKDF (reference sequence). The CDR3 reads CATSSRDRDWEKLFF. The CDR3 DNA reads TGTGCCACCAGCTCCCGGGACAGGGATTGGGAAAAACTGTTTTTT.

Many counts were recorded for this clonotype. The V call is TRBV2, the J call TRBJ2-5; D uncertain. The CDR3 covers 13 residues. V lost 8 bases and J lost 0, with 10 bases in between. Germline V gene lookup returns CDR1 SNHLY and CDR2 FYNNEI. The CDR3 DNA reads TGTGCCAGCCTTCTTTCGTACCAAGAGACCCAGTACTTC. Translating it yields CASLLSYQETQYF.

This clonotype was seen only a few times. The chain joins TRBV18 to TRBJ2-1; 10 nucleotides match TRBD1. The ends lost 3 bases at V and 8 bases at J; junction bases unmatched: 7. The CDR3 loop spans 15 amino acids. CDR1 and CDR2 from the germline V gene are KGHSH and LQKENI. Here the CDR3 reads CASSPWTGGSDEQFF. The CDR3 nucleotides are TGTGCCAGCTCACCTTGGACAGGGGGAAGCGATGAGCAGTTCTTC.

This rearrangement joins TRBV7-2 to TRBJ1-2; D unclear. V was clipped by 1 base and J by 4 bases, with 13 bases between them. CDR3 length equals 15 residues. In germline, CDR1 is SGHTA, CDR2 FQGNSA. This chain's CDR3 is CASSLENQELYGYTF. CDR3 DNA sequence: TGTGCCAGCAGCTTAGAAAACCAGGAGCTCTATGGCTACACCTTC. Full variable domain (outside the CDR3, taken from reference TRBV7-2 and TRBJ1-2): GAGVSQSPSNKVTEKGKDVELRCDPISGHTALYWYRQSLGQGLEFLIYFQGNSAPDKSGLPSDRFSAERTGGSVSTLTIQRTQQEDSAVYLCASSLENQELYGYTFGSGTRLTVV.

This clonotype has just a few counts. The chain couples TRBV3-1 to TRBJ1-5; TRBD1 is a possible D gene (5 bases). CDR3 length equals 15 residues. Per the germline V gene, CDR1 is LGHDT and CDR2 is YNNKEL (reference sequence). Trimming shortened V by 1 base and J by 4 bases, and 11 bases separated the two germline ends. This CDR3 is CASSQVQGSNQPQHF. DNA for the CDR3: TGTGCCAGCAGCCAAGTCCAGGGTTCGAATCAGCCCCAGCATTTT.

The gene calls are TRBV10-3 and TRBJ2-3, with 15 bases that match TRBD2. The ends lost 6 bases at V and 9 bases at J; junction bases unmatched: 7. This CDR3 has 15 amino acids. CDR1 and CDR2 from the germline V gene are ENHRY and SYGVKD. As DNA, the CDR3 is TGTGCCATCAGCGGGGGACTAGCGGGGGGAGGCACGCAGTATTTT. Encoded protein: CAISGGLAGGGTQYF.

Many counts were recorded for this clonotype. The V gene is TRBV5-1, the J gene TRBJ2-4; either TRBD1 or TRBD2 may supply D (5 bases each). V was clipped by 0 bases and J by 1 base, with 11 bases between them. Germline CDR1 and CDR2: SGHRS and YFSETQ. The CDR3 contains 16 residues. The CDR3 bases are TGCGCCAGCAGCTTGGGGCCCGAGGGGGCCAAAAACATTCAGTACTTC. It is translated as CASSLGPEGAKNIQYF. The complete variable domain, with remaining parts taken from reference TRBV5-1 and TRBJ2-4, reads KAGVTQTPRYLIKTRGQQVTLSCSPISGHRSVSWYQQTPGQGLQFLFEYFSETQRNKGNFPGRFSGRQFSNSRSEMNVSTLELGDSALYLCASSLGPEGAKNIQYFGAGTRLSVL.

This chain joins TRBV7-6 and TRBJ2-5; D is perhaps TRBD1 or TRBD2 (5 bases each). Germline CDR1 SGHVS, CDR2 FNYEAQ. Trimming pared 4 bases from V and 1 base from J, leaving 19 bases between. The CDR3 sequence is 17 residues long. This CDR3 is CASSSLSGTEFQETQYF. The CDR3 coding sequence is TGTGCCAGCAGCTCCTTGTCCGGGACCGAGTTCCAAGAGACCCAGTACTTC.

This clonotype appeared many times. This chain joins TRBV5-1 and TRBJ2-7; no clear D gene. Per the germline V gene, CDR1 is SGHRS and CDR2 is YFSETQ. V was pared by 3 bases and J by 4 bases, with 8 bases between. The CDR3 totals 12 residues. This CDR3 reads CASSSDLYEQYF. DNA for the CDR3: TGCGCCAGCAGCTCCGATTTATACGAGCAGTACTTC. Filled out from reference TRBV5-1 and TRBJ2-7, the complete variable domain reads KAGVTQTPRYLIKTRGQQVTLSCSPISGHRSVSWYQQTPGQGLQFLFEYFSETQRNKGNFPGRFSGRQFSNSRSEMNVSTLELGDSALYLCASSSDLYEQYFGPGTRLTVT.

This rearrangement joins TRBV6-5 to TRBJ1-2, with D possibly being TRBD1 (5 bases). The CDR3 loop spans 12 amino acids. Germline CDR1 reads MNHEY; CDR2 reads SVGAGI. Deletions cut 6 bases from V and 9 bases from J, with 14 bases between. As DNA, the CDR3 is TGTGCCAGCAGCTGGGAGGGACGACGCTACACCTTC. It codes for CASSWEGRRYTF.

J is TRBJ1-2 and V is TRBV7-2; 8 bases are shared with TRBD1. Losses at the gene ends were 0 bases for V and 8 bases for J; bases not matched to a gene: 14. Germline assignment: CDR1 SGHTA and CDR2 FQGNSA. This CDR3 comprises 17 residues. The CDR3 coding sequence is TGTGCCAGCAGCTTAGCAAAAGCAGGGGGCCGCTTTAGGGGCTACACCTTC. Its protein is CASSLAKAGGRFRGYTF.

This clonotype was counted only a few times. The gene calls are TRBV7-9 and TRBJ2-7; D may be TRBD1 or TRBD2 (6 bases each). Trimming took 5 bases from V and 0 from J, leaving 14 bases between them. The CDR3 is 15 residues long. Germline V gene lookup returns CDR1 SEHNR and CDR2 FQNEAQ (reference sequence). The CDR3 region is CASSQGGQGSYEQYV. The CDR3 DNA follows: TGTGCCAGCAGCCAAGGGGGGCAGGGCTCCTACGAGCAGTACGTC.

This clonotype was seen at least ten times. The chain carries TRBV7-3 and TRBJ1-1, with D perhaps matching TRBD1 (6 bases). CDR3 size: 14 residues. V lost 7 bases and J lost 4, with 16 bases in between. Germline lookup yields CDR1 SGHTA and CDR2 FQGTGA. DNA for the CDR3: TGTGCCAGCATGGCAGGGGATAGGAGCACTGAAGCTTTCTTT. This translates into CASMAGDRSTEAFF.